The 7 T cell receptor beta chains listed next were all sequenced from one sample in a study of CD8 T cells in ankylosing spondylitis. TCRdb redid the calling of the 5' RACE reads with MiXCR, one entry per CDR3 protein. The table records 84,000 or so distinct CDR3 sequences, 27% of them present only once. The sample comprised blood, either unsorted or a sorted T cell fraction (not recorded which). These receptors were taken from a male donor with ankylosing spondylitis or in good health (not recorded which).

This clonotype was observed at least ten times. The chain recombines TRBV20-1 with TRBJ2-2; 10 positions match TRBD1. After removal of 4 bases from V and 5 bases from J, the junction contained 7 bases not matched to a gene. This CDR3 has 15 amino acids. Germline values: CDR1 DFQATT, CDR2 SNEGSKA (reference sequence). CDR3 sequence: CSAKPGQGRTGELFF. The DNA for the CDR3 is TGCAGTGCTAAGCCGGGACAGGGGAGGACCGGGGAGCTGTTTTTT.

This clonotype was observed a handful of times. The chain uses TRBV28 and TRBJ2-1; TRBD1 aligns across 9 bases. Germline V lookup: CDR1 MDHEN, CDR2 SYDVKM. The CDR3 spans 16 residues. Losses at the gene ends were 6 bases for V and 3 bases for J; bases not matched to a gene: 9. The CDR3 reads CASSPTDRGSYNEQFF. CDR3 in DNA: TGTGCCAGCAGCCCCACGGACAGGGGAAGCTACAATGAGCAGTTCTTC.

This chain connects TRBV20-1 to TRBJ1-1, with D tentatively TRBD1 (6 bases). This CDR3 has 13 amino acids. Trimming removed 6 bases from V and 6 bases from J, with 17 bases in between. Germline CDR1 reads DFQATT; CDR2 reads SNEGSKA (reference sequence). This CDR3 reads CSAPGSPGAEAFF. CDR3 nucleotides: TGCAGTGCCCCCGGGTCTCCAGGGGCTGAAGCTTTCTTT.

This sequence joins TRBV6-1 and TRBJ1-5, with TRBD1 identical over 7 bases. The CDR3 runs to 13 residues. In germline, CDR1 is MNHNS, CDR2 SASEGT. After removal of 6 bases from V and 8 bases from J, the junction contained 7 bases not matched to a gene. The CDR3 loop reads CASRTGRKEPQHF. The CDR3 coding sequence is TGTGCCAGCAGGACAGGGCGTAAGGAGCCCCAGCATTTT.

The CDR3 bases are TGCAGTGCTAGTTTGTCTTTATGGGGAGCGGGAGGCTACACCTTC. Amino acid sequence: CSASLSLWGAGGYTF. This rearrangement joins TRBV20-1 to TRBJ1-2; D is undetermined. The ends were cut back, 3 bases at V and 8 bases at J, with 22 bases in the middle. There are 15 residues in the CDR3. From germline, CDR1 is DFQATT and CDR2 SNEGSKA (reference sequence).

This chain uses TRBV5-1 with TRBJ2-7, with 7 bases fitting TRBD1. Germline V CDR1 and CDR2: SGHRS, YFSETQ. The trim removed 0 bases at V and 6 bases at J, leaving 15 bases unmatched. The CDR3 contains 17 residues. CDR3 nucleotide sequence: TGCGCCAGCAGCTTGGCTGGGGACAGTCTCCACCCTTCCGAGCAGTACTTC. Translated, it gives CASSLAGDSLHPSEQYF.

The J gene is TRBJ2-5, the V gene TRBV20-1; maybe TRBD2 (5 bases). This CDR3 has 14 residues. The germline gives CDR1 DFQATT, CDR2 SNEGSKA (reference sequence). V was pared by 3 bases and J by 8 bases, with 19 bases between. CDR3 loop: CSASGEGLTYTQYF. The CDR3 DNA follows: TGCAGTGCTAGCGGGGAAGGCCTTACCTATACCCAGTACTTC.